These 28 T cell receptor beta chains were sequenced from one sample in a study of blood T cell repertoires in COVID-19. Produced via immunoSEQ multiplex PCR; TCRdb's table is partial and in-frame only. The sample contains about 55,000 clones, 88% of which appear only once. The specimen sequenced was peripheral blood. These receptors were collected from a man in his 60s with active COVID-19.

A single count supports this clone. The V and J genes are TRBV6-5 and TRBJ1-6; TRBD1 aligns across 8 bases. Germline loops: CDR1 MNHEY, CDR2 SVGAGI. This CDR3 is built from 14 residues. The ends lost 9 bases at V and 7 bases at J; junction bases unmatched: 8. The CDR3 reads CASNQGAKNSPLHF. The CDR3, as DNA: TGTGCCAGTAACCAGGGGGCGAAGAATTCACCCCTCCACTTT.

The chain carries TRBV15 and TRBJ2-7; TRBD2 matches 7 bases. Unmatched junction bases numbered 3, after V lost 3 bases and J lost 1 base. The CDR3 is 14 amino acids. The V gene's germline CDR1 is LNHNV and CDR2 YYDKDF (reference sequence). CDR3 protein: CATSRGGESYEQYF. For the CDR3, the DNA is TGTGCCACCAGCAGGGGGGGGGAGTCCTACGAGCAGTACTTC.

CDR3 nucleotides: TGTGCCATCGGGGGCCTAGCGGGGTACAATGAGCAGTTCTTC. Protein: CAIGGLAGYNEQFF. This chain connects TRBV10-3 to TRBJ2-1; TRBD2 matches at 9 bases. The CDR3 is 14 residues long. Germline V gives CDR1 ENHRY, CDR2 SYGVKD. Trimming cost V 8 bases and J 4 bases; bases outside gene matches: 6.

V and J are TRBV7-2 and TRBJ2-5; 11 bases are shared with TRBD2. The CDR3 has 14 amino acids. V trimming: 5 bases; J trimming: 10 bases; junction bases outside the gene matches: 9. The V gene's germline CDR1 is SGHTA and CDR2 FQGNSA. The CDR3 is CASSGTSGVASQYF. The CDR3 nucleotides read TGTGCCAGCAGCGGGACTAGCGGAGTGGCCAGCCAGTACTTC.

The chain links TRBV5-8 to TRBJ2-1; weak D call: TRBD2 (6 bases). The CDR3 extends over 15 amino acids. The V end lost 0 bases, the J end lost 7 bases, and 14 bases lay between the germline ends. Germline V gene sequence: CDR1 SGHTS, CDR2 YDEGEE. This CDR3 reads CASSLAGVVLNEQFF. The DNA of the CDR3 is TGTGCCAGCAGCTTGGCGGGAGTAGTTTTGAATGAGCAGTTCTTC.

The chain employs TRBV15 and TRBJ2-3; 8 nucleotides align to TRBD2. Germline V lookup: CDR1 LNHNV, CDR2 YYDKDF (reference sequence). Trimming took 0 bases from V and 10 from J; bases not matched to a gene: 9. The CDR3 runs 15 residues. CDR3 amino acids: CATSRDSGGPRSQYF. CDR3 in DNA: TGTGCCACCAGCAGAGACTCGGGAGGGCCCCGGTCGCAGTATTTT.

J is TRBJ2-7 and V is TRBV6-5, with no clear D. Trimming took off 5 bases at V and 0 bases at J, with 14 bases between the two ends. Germline CDR1 MNHEY, CDR2 SVGAGI. This CDR3 region has 15 residues. CDR3 nucleotides: TGTGCCAGCAGTCTCTACCGGCAGGCCTCCTACGAGCAGTACTTC. Translation gives CASSLYRQASYEQYF.

V and J are TRBV30 and TRBJ2-1; tentative D call: TRBD1 (5 bases). Germline CDR1 GTSNPN, CDR2 SVGIG (reference sequence). The CDR3 spans 13 residues. Trimming removed 4 bases from V and 4 bases from J, with 11 bases in between. CDR3 sequence: CAWTKGRYNEQFF. CDR3 nucleotides: TGTGCCTGGACGAAGGGGCGTTACAATGAGCAGTTCTTC.

The rearrangement joins TRBV5-1 to TRBJ2-3; tentative D call: TRBD1 (6 bases). Germline V gene data show CDR1 as SGHRS and CDR2 as YFSETQ. V lost 5 bases and J 0 bases, leaving 22 bases between the germline ends. The CDR3 consists of 18 residues. This CDR3 is CASSVVGTLLGSTDTQYF. In DNA, the CDR3 is TGCGCCAGCAGTGTGGTAGGGACACTTCTCGGGAGCACAGATACGCAGTATTTT.

The chain uses TRBV27 and TRBJ1-1; 12 positions match TRBD1. The CDR3 is 14 residues long. Germline V CDR1 and CDR2: MNHEY, SMNVEV (reference sequence). V was pared by 7 bases and J by 10 bases, with 10 bases of the junction left unmatched. This chain's CDR3 is CASKPGQGAWGAFF. CDR3 bases: TGTGCCAGCAAACCGGGACAGGGGGCGTGGGGAGCTTTCTTT.

This clone showed up just a few times. This chain links TRBV18 with TRBJ2-7, with D possibly matching TRBD1 (6 bases). V was cut by 5 bases and J by 3 bases, with 11 bases left in between. This CDR3 has 13 residues. In germline, CDR1 is KGHSH, CDR2 LQKENI. DNA of the CDR3: TGTGCCAGCTCAAATACAGGGAACTACGAGCAGTACTTC. Translating it yields CASSNTGNYEQYF.

The chain combines TRBV19 with TRBJ2-2; TRBD1 aligns across 9 bases. The CDR3 is 15 residues long. Losses at the gene ends were 3 bases for V and 7 bases for J; bases not matched to a gene: 6. Germline V gene lookup returns CDR1 LNHDA and CDR2 SQIVND (reference sequence). Here the CDR3 DNA reads TGTGCCAGTAGTATCACCGGACAGGGGTTCGGGGAGCTGTTTTTT. As protein: CASSITGQGFGELFF.

The rearrangement joins TRBV15 to TRBJ2-1; 7 bases align to TRBD2. J lost 4 bases, V lost 0 bases, and 12 bases had no gene match. CDR3 length equals 18 residues. CDR1 is LNHNV and CDR2 is YYDKDF in the germline V gene (reference sequence). The CDR3 is CATSRDSLAGVAYNEQFF. CDR3 coding DNA: TGTGCCACCAGCAGAGACTCCTTGGCGGGAGTGGCGTACAATGAGCAGTTCTTC. Variable domain in full (rest from reference TRBV15 and TRBJ2-1): DAMVIQNPRYQVTQFGKPVTLSCSQTLNHNVMYWYQQKSSQAPKLLFHYYDKDFNNEADTPDNFQSRRPNTSFCFLDIRSPGLGDTAMYLCATSRDSLAGVAYNEQFFGPGTRLTVL.

The chain employs TRBV19 and TRBJ2-1; D is possibly TRBD2 (6 bases). Trimming pared 3 bases from V and 3 bases from J, leaving 12 bases between. Germline CDR1 is LNHDA and CDR2 is SQIVND (reference sequence). The length of the CDR3 is 15 residues. CDR3 region: CASSMMRGLYNEQFF. In nucleotides, the CDR3 is TGTGCCAGTAGTATGATGAGGGGACTCTACAATGAGCAGTTCTTC.

The rearrangement uses TRBV3-1 (or the pseudogene TRBV3-2) and TRBJ1-5, with D unclear. V lost 0 bases, J lost 2 bases, and 5 bases lay in between. The CDR3 has 14 residues. Germline CDR1 is LGHDT and CDR2 is YNNKEL (reference sequence). In DNA form, the CDR3 reads TGTGCCAGCAGCCAAGATGCGGGCAATCAGCCCCAGCATTTT. Its protein is CASSQDAGNQPQHF.

The chain joins TRBV2 to TRBJ2-7; 14 nucleotides line up with TRBD2. This CDR3 comprises 15 residues. Looked up from germline, CDR1 is SNHLY and CDR2 is FYNNEI. V shed 5 bases, J shed 5 bases, and the junction held 5 bases outside the gene matches. The CDR3 loop is CASSSQGLAGDEQYF. The CDR3 DNA follows: TGTGCCAGCAGTTCCCAGGGACTAGCGGGAGACGAGCAGTACTTC.

J is TRBJ2-7 and V is TRBV9, with TRBD2 matching 7 bases. With 3 bases clipped from V and 2 bases from J, the junction kept 8 bases outside the gene matches. CDR3 length equals 15 residues. Germline CDR1 SGDLS, CDR2 YYNGEE. CDR3 in amino acids: CASSGGASGTYEQYF. DNA of the CDR3: TGTGCCAGCAGCGGAGGCGCTAGCGGTACCTACGAGCAGTACTTC.

This chain links TRBV11-2 with TRBJ2-1, with 10 bases identical to TRBD2. The CDR3 has 15 residues. Looked up from germline, CDR1 is SGHAT and CDR2 is FQNNGV. J was trimmed by 9 bases and V by 5 bases; bases with no gene match: 10. In nucleotides, the CDR3 is TGTGCCAGCAGCGACCTAGCGGGGGCCAGGGTTGAGCAGTTCTTC. Its protein product is CASSDLAGARVEQFF.

The chain links TRBV27 to TRBJ2-5; 7 nucleotides line up with TRBD1. V lost 6 bases, J lost 4 bases, and 8 bases stayed unmatched. Germline V lookup: CDR1 MNHEY, CDR2 SMNVEV (reference sequence). The CDR3 is made up of 14 amino acids. This CDR3 is CASRSTGFGETQYF. For the CDR3, the DNA is TGTGCCAGCAGATCGACAGGGTTCGGAGAGACCCAGTACTTC.

This chain connects TRBV6-5 to TRBJ1-1; D not resolved. Germline CDR1 is MNHEY and CDR2 is SVGAGI. The length of the CDR3 is 13 residues. Trimming removed 5 bases at V and 0 bases at J, with 7 bases between. The DNA of the CDR3 is TGTGCCAGCAGTCCTTCTCTGAACACTGAAGCTTTCTTT. Translating it yields CASSPSLNTEAFF.

This rearrangement joins TRBV24-1 to TRBJ2-3, with 15 positions matching TRBD2. The CDR3 consists of 17 residues. The germline V gene has CDR1 KGHDR and CDR2 SFDVKD. The ends lost 4 bases at V and 4 bases at J; junction bases unmatched: 5. CDR3 in amino acids: CATSEIGLAGGPDTQYF. For the CDR3, the DNA is TGTGCCACCAGTGAAATAGGACTAGCGGGAGGGCCAGATACGCAGTATTTT.

The chain recombines TRBV9 with TRBJ2-1; TRBD1 matches at 7 bases. The CDR3 loop spans 17 amino acids. Germline V gene data show CDR1 as SGDLS and CDR2 as YYNGEE. V lost 4 bases, J lost 2 bases, and 12 bases stayed unmatched. The CDR3 coding sequence is TGTGCCAGCAGCATCGGTTATGTACAGGGGCCCTACAATGAGCAGTTCTTC. Translated: CASSIGYVQGPYNEQFF. Together with reference TRBV9 and TRBJ2-1, the CDR3 gives the full variable domain: DSGVTQTPKHLITATGQRVTLRCSPRSGDLSVYWYQQSLDQGLQFLIQYYNGEERAKGNILERFSAQQFPDLHSELNLSSLELGDSALYFCASSIGYVQGPYNEQFFGPGTRLTVL.

The genes are TRBV11-1 and TRBJ2-7; 12 positions match TRBD2. Germline V gene lookup returns CDR1 SGHAT and CDR2 FQDESV (reference sequence). Trimming at V came to 5 bases and at J to 3 bases, leaving 5 bases not matched to a gene. This CDR3 has 15 residues. The CDR3 region is CASSLTSGRVYEQYF. The CDR3 DNA follows: TGTGCCAGCAGCCTGACTAGCGGGAGAGTCTACGAGCAGTACTTC.

The chain uses TRBV5-6 and TRBJ2-5, with D tentatively TRBD1 (5 bases). Germline CDR1 reads SGHDT; CDR2 reads YYEEEE. CDR3 size: 13 residues. V shed 2 bases and J shed 3 bases, with 8 bases lying between them. The DNA of the CDR3 is TGTGCCAGCAGCTTCGGCAGGGAAGAGACCCAGTACTTC. This codes for CASSFGREETQYF.

The V gene is TRBV5-1, the J gene TRBJ2-7; possible D gene TRBD1, 5 bases. The CDR3 spans 13 residues. V was cut by 4 bases and J by 2 bases, with 10 bases left in between. From germline, CDR1 is SGHRS and CDR2 YFSETQ. CDR3 nucleotides: TGCGCCAGCAGCCAGTTAGGGGCCTACGAGCAGTACTTC. It codes for CASSQLGAYEQYF.

The chain carries TRBV2 and TRBJ2-3, with 8 positions matching TRBD2. The V and J ends lost 7 bases and 3 bases, in that order; junction bases with no gene match: 6. Germline V gene lookup returns CDR1 SNHLY and CDR2 FYNNEI. This CDR3 comprises 14 residues. This CDR3 reads CASKAGGGTDTQYF. CDR3 in DNA: TGTGCCAGCAAGGCGGGAGGAGGAACAGATACGCAGTATTTT.

The J gene is TRBJ2-7, the V gene TRBV29-1; TRBD1 matches 11 bases. CDR1 and CDR2 from the germline V gene are SQVTM and ANQGSEA. J gave up 0 bases and V 7 bases, and 2 bases lay outside the gene matches. CDR3 size: 13 residues. The CDR3 spells CSAGTGGSYEQYF. The CDR3 nucleotides are TGCAGCGCTGGGACAGGGGGCTCCTACGAGCAGTACTTC.

The chain recombines TRBV7-3 with TRBJ2-2, with TRBD2 matching 15 bases. Trimming removed 2 bases from V and 2 bases from J; junction bases left unmatched: 6. Germline values: CDR1 SGHTA, CDR2 FQGTGA. This CDR3 comprises 19 residues. CDR3 loop: CASSLPRTSGRANTGELFF. The CDR3 DNA sequence: TGTGCCAGCAGCTTACCTCGGACTAGCGGGAGGGCAAACACCGGGGAGCTGTTTTTT.